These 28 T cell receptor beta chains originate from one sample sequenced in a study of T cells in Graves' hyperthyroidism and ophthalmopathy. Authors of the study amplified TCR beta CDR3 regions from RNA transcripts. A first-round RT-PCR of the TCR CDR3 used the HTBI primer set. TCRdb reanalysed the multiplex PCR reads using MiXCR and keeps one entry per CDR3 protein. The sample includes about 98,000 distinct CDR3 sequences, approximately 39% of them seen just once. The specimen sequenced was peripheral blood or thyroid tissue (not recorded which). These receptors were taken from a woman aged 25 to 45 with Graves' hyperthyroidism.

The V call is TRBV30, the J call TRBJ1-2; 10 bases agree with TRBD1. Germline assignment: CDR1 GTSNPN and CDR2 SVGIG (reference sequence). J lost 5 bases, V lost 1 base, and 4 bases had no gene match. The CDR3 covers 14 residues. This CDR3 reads CAWSDGTGEYGYTF. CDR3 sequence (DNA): TGTGCCTGGAGTGACGGGACAGGGGAGTATGGCTACACCTTC.

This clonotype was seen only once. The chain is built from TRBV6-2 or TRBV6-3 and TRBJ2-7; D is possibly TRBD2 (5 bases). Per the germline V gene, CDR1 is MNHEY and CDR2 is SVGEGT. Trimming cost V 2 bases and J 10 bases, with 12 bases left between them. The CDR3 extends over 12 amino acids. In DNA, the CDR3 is TGTGCCAGCAGTTACCCACTAGGCGAACAGTACTTC. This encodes CASSYPLGEQYF.

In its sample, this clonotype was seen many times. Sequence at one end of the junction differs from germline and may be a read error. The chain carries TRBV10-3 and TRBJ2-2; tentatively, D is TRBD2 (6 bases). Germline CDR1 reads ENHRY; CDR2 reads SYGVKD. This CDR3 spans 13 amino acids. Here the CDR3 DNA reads TGTGCCATCACAGGCGGGAACACCGGGGGGCTGTTTTTT. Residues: CAITGGNTGGLFF.

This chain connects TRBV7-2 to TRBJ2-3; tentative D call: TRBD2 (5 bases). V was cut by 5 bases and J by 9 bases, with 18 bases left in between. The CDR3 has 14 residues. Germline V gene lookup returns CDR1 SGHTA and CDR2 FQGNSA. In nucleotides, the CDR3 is TGTGCCAGCAGCATACGTCCTCGCCCGGGGACGCAGTATTTT. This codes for CASSIRPRPGTQYF.

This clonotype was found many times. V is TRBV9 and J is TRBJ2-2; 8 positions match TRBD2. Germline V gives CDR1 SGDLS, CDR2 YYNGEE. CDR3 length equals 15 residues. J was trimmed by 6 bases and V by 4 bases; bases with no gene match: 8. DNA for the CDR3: TGTGCCAGCAGCCAAGTACTAGCGGCCCCCGGGGAGCTGTTTTTT. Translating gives CASSQVLAAPGELFF.

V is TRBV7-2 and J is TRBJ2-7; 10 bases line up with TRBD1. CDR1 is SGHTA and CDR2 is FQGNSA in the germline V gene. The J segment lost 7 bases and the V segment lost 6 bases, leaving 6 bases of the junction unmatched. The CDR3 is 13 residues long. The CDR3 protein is CASSSRQGAEQYF. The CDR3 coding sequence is TGTGCCAGCAGTTCCCGACAGGGGGCTGAGCAGTACTTC.

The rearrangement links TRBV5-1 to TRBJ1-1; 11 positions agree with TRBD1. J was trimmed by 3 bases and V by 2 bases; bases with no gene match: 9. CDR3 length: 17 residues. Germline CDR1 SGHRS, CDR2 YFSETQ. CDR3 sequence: CASSFGQGAIEDTEAFF. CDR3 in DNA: TGCGCCAGCAGCTTCGGACAGGGGGCCATCGAGGACACTGAAGCTTTCTTT.

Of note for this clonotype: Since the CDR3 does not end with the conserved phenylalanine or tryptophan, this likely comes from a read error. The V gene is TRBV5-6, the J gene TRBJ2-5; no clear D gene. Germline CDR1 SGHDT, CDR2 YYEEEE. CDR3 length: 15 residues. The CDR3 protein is CASSLPGLGQGTQYL. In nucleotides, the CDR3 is TGTGCCAGCAGCTTGCCCGGGTTAGGTCAAGGGACCCAGTACCTC.

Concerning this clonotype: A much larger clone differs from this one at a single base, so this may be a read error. CDR3 residues: CASRQGYTEALF. The DNA for the CDR3 is TGTGCCAGTAGGCAGGGGTACACTGAAGCTCTCTTT. The J gene is TRBJ1-1, the V gene TRBV19; tentatively, D is TRBD1 (6 bases). The CDR3 spans 12 residues. Germline-derived CDR1 and CDR2 are LNHDA and SQIVND (reference sequence).

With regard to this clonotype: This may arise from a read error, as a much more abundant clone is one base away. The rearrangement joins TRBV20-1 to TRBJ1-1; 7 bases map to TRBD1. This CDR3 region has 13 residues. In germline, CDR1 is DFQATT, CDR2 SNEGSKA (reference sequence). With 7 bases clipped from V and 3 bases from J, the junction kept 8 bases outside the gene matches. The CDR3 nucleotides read TGCAGTGTTAGCCGGGACAGCTACACTGAAGCTTTCTTT. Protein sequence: CSVSRDSYTEAFF.

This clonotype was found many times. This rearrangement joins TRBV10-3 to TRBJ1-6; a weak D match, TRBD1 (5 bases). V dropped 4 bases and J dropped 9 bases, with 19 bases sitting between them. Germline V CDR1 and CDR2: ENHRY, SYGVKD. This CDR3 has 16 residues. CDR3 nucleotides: TGTGCCATCAGTGGAACCGGGGACTCTCGCGGTTCACCCCTCCACTTT. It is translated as CAISGTGDSRGSPLHF.

The CDR3 sequence is CASSPGTGITYEQYF. The DNA of the CDR3 is TGTGCCAGCAGCCCCGGGACAGGGATAACCTACGAGCAGTACTTC. The chain joins TRBV7-2 to TRBJ2-7, with 9 bases aligning to TRBD1. J gave up 2 bases and V 5 bases, and 7 bases lay outside the gene matches. The V gene's germline CDR1 is SGHTA and CDR2 FQGNSA. CDR3 length equals 15 residues.

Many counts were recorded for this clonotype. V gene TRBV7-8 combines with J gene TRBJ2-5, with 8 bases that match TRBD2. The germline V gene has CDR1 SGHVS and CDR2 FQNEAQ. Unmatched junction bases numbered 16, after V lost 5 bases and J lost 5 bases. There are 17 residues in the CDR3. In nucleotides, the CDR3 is TGTGCCAGCAGCGTAATGGGGGGACTAGGAGTCGGGGAGACCCAGTACTTC. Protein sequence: CASSVMGGLGVGETQYF.

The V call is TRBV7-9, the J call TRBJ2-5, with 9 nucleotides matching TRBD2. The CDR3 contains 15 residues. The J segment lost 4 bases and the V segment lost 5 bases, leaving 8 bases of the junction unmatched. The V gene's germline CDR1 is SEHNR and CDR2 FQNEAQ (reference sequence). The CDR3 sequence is CASSAFSGSLETQYF. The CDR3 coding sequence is TGTGCCAGCAGCGCCTTTAGCGGGAGCCTAGAGACCCAGTACTTC. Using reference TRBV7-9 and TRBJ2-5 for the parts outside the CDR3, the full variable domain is DTGVSQNPRHKITKRGQNVTFRCDPISEHNRLYWYRQTLGQGPEFLTYFQNEAQLEKSRLLSDRFSAERPKGSFSTLEIQRTEQGDSAMYLCASSAFSGSLETQYFGPGTRLLVL.

CDR3 amino acids: CASSLNRGAKAFF. CDR3 DNA: TGTGCCAGCAGCTTAAACAGGGGCGCTAAAGCTTTCTTT. The chain combines TRBV7-3 with TRBJ1-1; TRBD1 aligns across 7 bases. This CDR3 is 13 amino acids long. Germline CDR1 and CDR2: SGHTA and FQGTGA. V shed 1 base and J 9 bases; nucleotides not matched to a gene: 5.

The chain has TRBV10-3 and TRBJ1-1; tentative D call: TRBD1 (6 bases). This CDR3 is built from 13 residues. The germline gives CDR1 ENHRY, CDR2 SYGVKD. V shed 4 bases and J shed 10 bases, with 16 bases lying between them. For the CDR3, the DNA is TGTGCCATCAGTGGCGCAGGGGCCCCTGGAGCTTTCTTT. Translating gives CAISGAGAPGAFF.

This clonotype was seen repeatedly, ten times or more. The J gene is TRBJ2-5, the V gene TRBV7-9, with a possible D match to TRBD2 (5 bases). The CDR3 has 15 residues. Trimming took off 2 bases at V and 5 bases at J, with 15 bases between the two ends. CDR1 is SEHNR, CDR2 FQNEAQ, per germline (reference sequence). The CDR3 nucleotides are TGTGCCAGCAGCTTAAACGATGCGTCGGGGGAGACCCAGTACTTC. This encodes CASSLNDASGETQYF.

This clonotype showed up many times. The CDR3 reads CSASWDRHQHF. DNA for the CDR3: TGCAGTGCTAGTTGGGACAGACACCAGCATTTT. The V call is TRBV20-1, the J call TRBJ1-5; 7 bases are shared with TRBD1. The CDR3 contains 11 residues. V was clipped by 3 bases and J by 12 bases; unmatched bases: 5. Per germline, CDR1 DFQATT and CDR2 SNEGSKA (reference sequence).

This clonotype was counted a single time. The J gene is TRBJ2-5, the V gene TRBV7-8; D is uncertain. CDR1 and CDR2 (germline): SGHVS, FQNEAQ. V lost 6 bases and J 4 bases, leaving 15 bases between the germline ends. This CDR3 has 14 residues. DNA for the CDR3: TGTGCCAGCAGGCCCGGTAGAAGGGCAGAGACCCAGTACTTC. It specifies CASRPGRRAETQYF.

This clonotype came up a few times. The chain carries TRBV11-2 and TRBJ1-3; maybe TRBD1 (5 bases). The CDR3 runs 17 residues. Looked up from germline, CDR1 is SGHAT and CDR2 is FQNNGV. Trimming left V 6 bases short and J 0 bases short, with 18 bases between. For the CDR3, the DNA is TGTGCCAGCAGTTTCCGTCTAGGACAAACCTCTGGAAACACCATATATTTT. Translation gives CASSFRLGQTSGNTIYF.

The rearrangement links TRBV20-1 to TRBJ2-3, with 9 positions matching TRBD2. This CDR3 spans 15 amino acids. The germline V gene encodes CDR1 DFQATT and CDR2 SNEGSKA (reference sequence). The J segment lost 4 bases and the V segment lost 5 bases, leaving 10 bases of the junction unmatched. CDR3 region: CSAEARGRAPDTQYF. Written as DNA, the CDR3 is TGCAGTGCTGAAGCCCGCGGGAGGGCCCCAGATACGCAGTATTTT.

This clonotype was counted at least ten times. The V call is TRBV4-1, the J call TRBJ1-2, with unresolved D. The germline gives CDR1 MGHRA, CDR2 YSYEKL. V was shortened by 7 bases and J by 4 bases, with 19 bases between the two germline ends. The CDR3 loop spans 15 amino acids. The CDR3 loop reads CASTGLFTVGYGYTF. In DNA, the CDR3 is TGCGCCAGCACTGGGCTCTTCACGGTGGGCTATGGCTACACCTTC.

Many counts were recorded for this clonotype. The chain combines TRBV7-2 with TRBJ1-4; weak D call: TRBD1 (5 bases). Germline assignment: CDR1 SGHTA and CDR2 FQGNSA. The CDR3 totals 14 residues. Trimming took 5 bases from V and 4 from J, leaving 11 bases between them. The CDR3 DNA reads TGTGCCAGCAGCAGCCCGGGACGTAATGAAAAACTGTTTTTT. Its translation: CASSSPGRNEKLFF.

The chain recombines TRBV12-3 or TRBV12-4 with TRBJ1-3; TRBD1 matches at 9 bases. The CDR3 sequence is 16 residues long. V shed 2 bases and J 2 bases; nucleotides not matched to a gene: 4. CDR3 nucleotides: TGTGCCAGCAGTTTATCACAGGGGGCTACTGGAAACACCATATATTTT. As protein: CASSLSQGATGNTIYF.

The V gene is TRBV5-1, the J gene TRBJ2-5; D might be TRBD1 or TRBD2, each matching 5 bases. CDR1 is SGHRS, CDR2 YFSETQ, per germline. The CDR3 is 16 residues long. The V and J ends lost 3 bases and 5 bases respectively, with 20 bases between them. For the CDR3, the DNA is TGCGCCAGCAGCTCCGTACCGGGGCAGGGCGAGGAGACCCAGTACTTC. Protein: CASSSVPGQGEETQYF.

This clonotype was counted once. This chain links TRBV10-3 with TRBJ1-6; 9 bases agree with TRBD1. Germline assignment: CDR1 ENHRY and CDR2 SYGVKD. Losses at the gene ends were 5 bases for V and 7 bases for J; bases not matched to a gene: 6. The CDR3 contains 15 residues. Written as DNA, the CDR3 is TGTGCCATCAGTCGCGCCGGGACAGGGAATTCACCCCTCCACTTT. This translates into CAISRAGTGNSPLHF.

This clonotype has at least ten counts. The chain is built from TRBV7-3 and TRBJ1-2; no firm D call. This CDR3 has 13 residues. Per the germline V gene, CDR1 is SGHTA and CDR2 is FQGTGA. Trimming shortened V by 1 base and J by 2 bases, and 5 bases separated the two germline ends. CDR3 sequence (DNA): TGTGCCAGCAGCTTAAGGCCGAACTATGGCTACACCTTC. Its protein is CASSLRPNYGYTF.

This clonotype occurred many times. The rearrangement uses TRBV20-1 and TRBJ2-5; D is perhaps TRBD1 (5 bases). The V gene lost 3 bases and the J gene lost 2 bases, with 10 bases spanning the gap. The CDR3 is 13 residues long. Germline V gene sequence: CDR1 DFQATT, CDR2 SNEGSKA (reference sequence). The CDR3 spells CSASDSAQETQYF. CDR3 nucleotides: TGCAGTGCTAGCGACAGCGCTCAAGAGACCCAGTACTTC.